This is a list of T cell receptor beta chains from one sample in a study of T cell responses to AZD1222 COVID-19 vaccine. This table comes from immunoSEQ multiplex PCR, and its TCRdb copy is limited to in-frame clones, with some not included. The sample has 150,000 to 200,000 clones; 80% to 95% are singletons. The sequences come from peripheral blood, collected 28 days after the second AZD1222 dose. These receptors originate from an adult who received the AZD1222 COVID-19 vaccine. CDR3s include the opening cysteine and the closing phenylalanine or tryptophan. The order of the fields is clone size, J gene, V gene, D gene, CDR3 protein, CDR3 DNA. D genes are given only for firm matches. Size is stated for part of the rows, as once, few or many counts, or as a class when the clone is expanded.

NA | TRBJ2-1 | TRBV4-3 | TRBD1 | CASSQDRQGSYNEQFF | TGCGCCAGCAGCCAGGACCGACAGGGCTCCTACAATGAGCAGTTCTTC
NA | TRBJ1-2 | TRBV15 | TRBD1 | CATSRTDREAYGYTF | TGTGCCACCAGCAGGACCGACAGGGAGGCCTATGGCTACACCTTC
once | TRBJ2-7 | TRBV5-1 | NA | CASSWSENSYEQYF | TGCGCCAGCAGCTGGTCCGAGAACTCCTACGAGCAGTACTTC
NA | TRBJ1-2 | TRBV19 | NA | CASNDGGSRAYGYTF | TGTGCCAGTAACGACGGGGGAAGCAGGGCCTATGGCTACACCTTC
NA | TRBJ1-4 | TRBV6-1 | TRBD1 | CASSDPARGKLFF | TGTGCCAGCAGTGACCCGGCCAGGGGGAAACTGTTTTTT
NA | TRBJ2-1 | TRBV7-2 | NA | CASTLGGWNEQFF | TGTGCCAGCACCTTAGGGGGGTGGAATGAGCAGTTCTTC
NA | TRBJ1-6 | TRBV28 | NA | CASLRPDNSPLHF | TGTGCCAGCCTCCGACCCGATAATTCACCCCTCCACTTT
NA | TRBJ1-1 | TRBV10-1 | NA | CASRRGRDSEAFF | TGCGCCAGCAGGAGGGGTAGGGACTCTGAAGCTTTCTTT
NA | TRBJ1-6 | TRBV3-1/TRBV3-2 | NA | CASSPRILSNSPLHF | TGTGCCAGCAGCCCTCGAATCCTGAGTAATTCACCCCTCCACTTT
NA | TRBJ2-7 | TRBV11-2 | NA | CASSLGPSYEQYF | TGTGCCAGCAGCTTGGGACCTTCCTACGAGCAGTACTTC
NA | TRBJ1-6 | TRBV7-3 | TRBD1 | CASSSGQGGSPLHF | TGTGCCAGCAGCTCGGGACAGGGAGGTTCACCCCTCCACTTT
NA | TRBJ1-1 | TRBV18 | NA | CASRGGIDTEAFF | TGTGCCAGCCGGGGGGGAATTGACACTGAAGCTTTCTTT
NA | TRBJ2-7 | TRBV4-2 | TRBD2 | CASSQEAGGVYEQYF | TGTGCCAGCAGCCAAGAAGCGGGGGGAGTATACGAGCAGTACTTC
NA | TRBJ2-7 | TRBV27 | TRBD1 | CASRRQGPFDEQYF | TGTGCCAGCAGGAGACAGGGGCCCTTCGACGAGCAGTACTTC
NA | TRBJ1-1 | TRBV27 | TRBD1 | CASSLSGTAYTEAFF | TGTGCCAGCAGTTTATCCGGGACAGCATACACTGAAGCTTTCTTT
NA | TRBJ1-2 | TRBV27 | TRBD1 | CASRHSGTGNYGYTF | TGTGCCAGCAGACACTCCGGGACAGGGAACTATGGCTACACCTTC
once | TRBJ2-7 | TRBV5-1 | NA | CASSLDDLRIRYEQYF | TGCGCCAGCAGCTTGGACGACTTAAGGATCCGCTACGAGCAGTACTTC
NA | TRBJ2-5 | TRBV18 | NA | CASSPPNDQETQYF | TGTGCCAGCTCACCACCGAATGACCAAGAGACCCAGTACTTC
NA | TRBJ2-7 | TRBV2 | TRBD1 | CASSAWDRVLSEQYF | TGTGCCAGCAGTGCGTGGGACAGGGTCTTGTCCGAGCAGTACTTC
NA | TRBJ1-3 | TRBV4-3 | TRBD1 | CASSQARGPGNTIYF | TGCGCCAGCAGCCAAGCCAGGGGGCCTGGAAACACCATATATTTT
few | TRBJ1-3 | TRBV27 | NA | CASSFSPGPGNTIYF | TGTGCCAGCAGTTTTTCTCCGGGGCCTGGAAACACCATATATTTT
NA | TRBJ1-5 | TRBV18 | NA | CASSPQGVYSNQPQHF | TGTGCCAGCTCACCACAGGGGGTATATAGCAATCAGCCCCAGCATTTT
NA | TRBJ1-5 | TRBV2 | NA | CASTQELNQPQHF | TGTGCCAGCACACAGGAGCTCAATCAGCCCCAGCATTTT
once | TRBJ2-5 | TRBV3-1/TRBV3-2 | NA | CASSQGTISRETQYF | TGTGCCAGCAGCCAAGGCACGATAAGCCGGGAGACCCAGTACTTC
once | TRBJ2-1 | TRBV11-3 | TRBD2 | CASSSGPGGANEQFF | TGTGCCAGCAGCTCCGGACCGGGGGGGGCGAATGAGCAGTTCTTC
NA | TRBJ1-4 | TRBV12-3/TRBV12-4 | NA | CASSLISGEKLFF | TGTGCCAGCAGCCTCATTAGTGGGGAAAAACTGTTTTTT
NA | TRBJ1-2 | TRBV11-3 | TRBD1 | CASSLSQGVGYTF | TGTGCCAGCAGCCTCTCCCAGGGGGTTGGCTACACCTTC
NA | TRBJ2-1 | TRBV7-2 | TRBD2 | CASSLVAGAVGNEQFF | TGTGCCAGCAGCTTAGTAGCGGGGGCAGTAGGCAATGAGCAGTTCTTC
NA | TRBJ1-2 | TRBV11-2 | NA | CASSLSPNYGYTF | TGTGCCAGCAGCTTGTCCCCTAACTATGGCTACACCTTC
NA | TRBJ1-4 | TRBV11-2 | NA | CASTLSWDGEKLFF | TGTGCCAGCACCCTATCCTGGGATGGCGAAAAACTGTTTTTT
NA | TRBJ2-2 | TRBV11-3 | NA | CASSLETGSTGELFF | TGTGCCAGCAGCTTAGAGACCGGGTCTACCGGGGAGCTGTTTTTT
NA | TRBJ2-1 | TRBV11-2 | NA | CASSASLAHDEQFF | TGTGCCAGCTCAGCAAGTTTGGCTCACGATGAGCAGTTCTTC
NA | TRBJ2-5 | TRBV10-3 | TRBD2 | CAISGTSGGAGETQYF | TGTGCCATCAGTGGGACTAGCGGGGGGGCAGGGGAGACCCAGTACTTC
NA | TRBJ2-7 | TRBV5-1 | TRBD1 | CASSGTGGYEQYF | TGCGCCAGCAGCGGGACAGGGGGTTACGAGCAGTACTTC
once | TRBJ1-2 | TRBV7-9 | NA | CASSITDSYGYTF | TGTGCCAGCAGCATAACAGATTCCTATGGCTACACCTTC
NA | TRBJ2-1 | TRBV6-6 | NA | CASSALTNQEGQFF | TGTGCCAGCAGTGCCTTAACTAACCAAGAGGGGCAGTTCTTC
NA | TRBJ2-7 | TRBV5-5 | TRBD2 | CASSPQRGGEQYF | TGTGCCAGCAGCCCCCAGCGGGGTGGAGAGCAGTACTTC
once | TRBJ2-1 | TRBV7-3 | NA | CASSLERRSYNEQFF | TGTGCCAGCAGCCTTGAGAGACGCTCCTACAATGAGCAGTTCTTC
NA | TRBJ1-4 | TRBV11-2 | TRBD1 | CASSLGRTGGTNEKLFF | TGTGCCAGCAGCTTAGGAAGGACAGGAGGAACTAATGAAAAACTGTTTTTT
NA | TRBJ2-1 | TRBV7-8 | NA | CASSSFGGDSYNEQFF | TGTGCCAGCAGCTCTTTTGGGGGAGACTCCTACAATGAGCAGTTCTTC
NA | TRBJ2-5 | TRBV7-2 | TRBD2 | CASSLGLAGGSGETQYF | TGTGCCAGCAGCTTAGGACTAGCGGGGGGGTCGGGGGAGACCCAGTACTTC
NA | TRBJ2-4 | TRBV10-2 | TRBD2 | CASSEMGLAGGKGAKNIQYF | TGCGCCAGCAGTGAGATGGGACTAGCGGGGGGTAAGGGTGCCAAAAACATTCAGTACTTC
NA | TRBJ2-3 | TRBV4-2 | NA | CASSQGSGGGTDTQYF | TGTGCCAGCAGCCAAGGGTCTGGCGGGGGCACAGATACGCAGTATTTT
NA | TRBJ2-2 | TRBV5-4 | NA | CASSPGQRNTGELFF | TGTGCCAGCAGCCCGGGACAAAGGAACACCGGGGAGCTGTTTTTT
NA | TRBJ1-5 | TRBV7-8 | TRBD1 | CASSYPTGAQHF | TGTGCCAGCAGCTACCCGACAGGGGCTCAGCATTTT
once | TRBJ1-5 | TRBV6-6 | NA | CASSHFGGRGNQPQHF | TGTGCCAGCAGCCACTTTGGTGGTCGGGGCAATCAGCCCCAGCATTTT
NA | TRBJ2-3 | TRBV10-2 | TRBD1 | CASQGVIADTQYF | TGCGCCAGCCAGGGGGTTATAGCAGATACGCAGTATTTT
once | TRBJ1-5 | TRBV30 | NA | CAWSSSNQPQHF | TGTGCCTGGAGTTCCAGCAATCAGCCCCAGCATTTT
NA | TRBJ1-1 | TRBV7-6 | NA | CASSLEAAMNTEAFF | TGTGCCAGCAGCTTAGAGGCAGCCATGAACACTGAAGCTTTCTTT
NA | TRBJ2-3 | TRBV5-4 | TRBD2 | CASSLETSGADTQYF | TGTGCCAGCAGCTTGGAAACTAGCGGTGCGGATACGCAGTATTTT
NA | TRBJ2-7 | TRBV18 | TRBD2 | CASSPLAGAGEQYF | TGTGCCAGCTCACCACTAGCGGGAGCGGGCGAGCAGTACTTC
NA | TRBJ2-7 | TRBV11-2 | TRBD1 | CASSKGTDYYEQYF | TGTGCCAGCAGCAAAGGGACAGACTACTACGAGCAGTACTTC
once | TRBJ1-5 | TRBV5-1 | NA | CASSLGDSFYQPQHF | TGCGCCAGCAGCTTGGGCGACTCTTTCTATCAGCCCCAGCATTTT
once | TRBJ2-5 | TRBV27 | NA | CASSLSGGETQYF | TGTGCCAGCAGTTTATCGGGAGGAGAGACCCAGTACTTC